This T cell receptor beta chain originates from a study of T-cell memory formation after mild COVID-19. The CDR3 totals 15 residues. TCRdb used MiXCR to reprocess the 5' RACE reads, holding one entry per CDR3 protein. Among about 350,000 distinct CDR3 sequences listed, about an eighth were seen once. J is TRBJ1-5 and V is TRBV21-1; the table calls TRBD1, which could not be checked here. TRBV21-1 is noted as a pseudogene. The specimen was PBMCs or a T cell subset sorted from them (not recorded which). This clonotype originated in a man aged 18 to 29 who had mild COVID-19 (a few samples of this study predate the infection). Cell type and time point are not known. CDR3 residues: CASSRIQGGNQPQHF. In DNA form, the CDR3 reads TGTGCCAGCAGCCGCATACAGGGGGGTAATCAGCCCCAGCATTTT.